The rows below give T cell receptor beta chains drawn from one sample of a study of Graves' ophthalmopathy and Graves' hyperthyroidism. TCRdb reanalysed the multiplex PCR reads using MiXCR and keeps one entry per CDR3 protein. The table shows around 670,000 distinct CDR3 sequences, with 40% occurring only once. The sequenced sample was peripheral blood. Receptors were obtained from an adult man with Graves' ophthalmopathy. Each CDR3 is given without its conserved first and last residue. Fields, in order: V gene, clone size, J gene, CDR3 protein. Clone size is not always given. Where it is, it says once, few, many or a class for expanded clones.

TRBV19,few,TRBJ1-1,ASSFGQGTSHTEAF
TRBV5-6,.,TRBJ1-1,AGSLTGGNTEAF
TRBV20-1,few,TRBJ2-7,SASTAGGTYEQY
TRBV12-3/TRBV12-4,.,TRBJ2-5,ASSFEGTEQETQY
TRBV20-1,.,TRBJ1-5,SASFGYSNQPQH
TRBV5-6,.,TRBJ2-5,ASTEGLQETQY
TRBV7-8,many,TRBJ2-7,ASSLMTLSLEQY
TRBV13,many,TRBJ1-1,ASSGDRAEAF
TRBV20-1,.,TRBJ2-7,SAREVGLQTYEQY
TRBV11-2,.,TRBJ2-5,ASSSRKSGQWETQY
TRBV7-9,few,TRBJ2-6,ASSSRRDPGANVLT
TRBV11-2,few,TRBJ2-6,ASPSPDRAGANVLT
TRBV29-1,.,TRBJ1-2,SVDRRTGESGYT
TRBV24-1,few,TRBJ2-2,ATSMTRLSTGELF
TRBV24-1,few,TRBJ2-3,ATSDRRGSVLDTQY
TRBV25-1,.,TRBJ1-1,ASSALGTGNTEAF
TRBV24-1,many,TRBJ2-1,ATSDLGRSSYNEQF
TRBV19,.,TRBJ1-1,ASSQGSGFPHENTEAF
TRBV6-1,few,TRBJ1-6,ASSHRRERSPLH
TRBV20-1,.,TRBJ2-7,SASPAEPPYEQY
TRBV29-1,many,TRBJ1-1,SVKVIRRAF
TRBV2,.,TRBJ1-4,ASSYSGGAGEKLF